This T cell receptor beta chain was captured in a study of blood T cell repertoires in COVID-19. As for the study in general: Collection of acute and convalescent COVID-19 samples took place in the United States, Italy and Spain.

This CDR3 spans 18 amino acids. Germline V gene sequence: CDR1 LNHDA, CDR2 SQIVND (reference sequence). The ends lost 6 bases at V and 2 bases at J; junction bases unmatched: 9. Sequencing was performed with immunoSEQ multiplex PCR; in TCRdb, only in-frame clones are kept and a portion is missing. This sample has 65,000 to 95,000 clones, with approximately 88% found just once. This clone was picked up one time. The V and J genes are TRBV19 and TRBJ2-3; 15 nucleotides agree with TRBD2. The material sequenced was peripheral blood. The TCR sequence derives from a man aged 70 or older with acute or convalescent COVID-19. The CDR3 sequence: CASSLGLAGGINTDTQYF. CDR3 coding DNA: TGTGCCAGTAGCCTGGGACTAGCGGGGGGAATAAACACAGATACGCAGTATTTT.